Following are 20 T cell receptor beta chains from one sample sequenced in a study of CD8+CD57+ T cells in acquired aplastic anemia. The study profiled TCR beta VDJ and CDR3 using genomic DNA as template. TCRdb ran MiXCR on the reads and lists one entry per CDR3 protein. Found here are about 260,000 distinct CDR3 sequences, around 82% of them singletons; the top ten hold 40% to 55%. In patients chosen for sequencing, flow cytometry had shown CD8+CD57+ cell expansion. Specimen: sorted CD4+, CD8+, or CD8+CD57+ T cells (not recorded which) from PBMCs. The origin of the receptors is a human donor with aplastic anemia.

This chain joins TRBV10-3 and TRBJ2-1; D is ambiguous. With the DNA end fitting TRBJ2-7 better, the J assignment may be wrong. The CDR3 has 15 residues. CDR1 is ENHRY and CDR2 is SYGVKD in the germline V gene. CDR3: CAISEVGTQTNEQYF. CDR3 DNA: TGTGCCATCAGTGAGGTGGGTACACAAACCAATGAGCAGTACTTC.

This chain joins TRBV11-2 and TRBJ2-7; D is possibly TRBD2 (6 bases). This CDR3 has 14 residues. CDR1 and CDR2 from the germline V gene are SGHAT and FQNNGV. The V gene lost 6 bases and the J gene lost 3 bases, with 15 bases spanning the gap. CDR3 in amino acids: CASSYRFGGYEQYF. For the CDR3, the DNA is TGTGCCAGCAGTTACAGGTTCGGGGGCTACGAGCAGTACTTC.

This clonotype was recorded at least ten times. V usage is TRBV11-3 and J usage is TRBJ2-1; TRBD2 agrees at 9 bases. Germline-derived CDR1 and CDR2 are SGHNT and YENEEA. V shed 0 bases, J shed 8 bases, and the junction held 8 bases outside the gene matches. There are 16 residues in the CDR3. The CDR3 region has the DNA TGTGCCAGCAGCTTAGAAAGGAGCGGGGGGAGCGATGAGCAGTTCTTC. Its protein is CASSLERSGGSDEQFF.

The rearrangement uses TRBV7-7 and TRBJ2-5; D may be TRBD2 (5 bases). The CDR3 runs to 14 residues. Looked up from germline, CDR1 is SSHAT and CDR2 is FNYEAQ (reference sequence). In DNA form, the CDR3 reads TGTTCTCCTAGCATCGGCAGCGAGCAAGAGACCCAGTACTTC. Translated: CSPSIGSEQETQYF.

This clonotype was picked up one time. The chain couples TRBV7-9 to TRBJ1-2; no reliable D call. The CDR3 contains 11 residues. CDR1 and CDR2 (germline): SEHNR, FQNEAQ (reference sequence). V was clipped by 2 bases and J by 8 bases, with 6 bases between them. The DNA for the CDR3 is TGTGCCAGCAGCTTATTCGAAGGCTACACCTTC. Protein product: CASSLFEGYTF.

For this clonotype: No DNA is shown, since the ends of the CDR3 on it are uncertain; the CDR3 is the one TCRdb lists. The rearrangement links TRBV20-1 to TRBJ2-7; the D segment call TRBD1 is taken from the table without a DNA check. CDR1 is DFQATT, CDR2 SNEGSKA, per germline (reference sequence). A total of 16 residues make up the CDR3, ends included. The CDR3 spells CCASSHGRQGAPEQYV.

Remarks on this clonotype: A read error is likely, as this CDR3 ends without the conserved phenylalanine or tryptophan. The DNA is left out, because the CDR3 cannot be placed on it with certainty; the CDR3 is given as TCRdb lists it. The CDR3 protein is CASRTAGQANLAE. The chain uses TRBV7-8 and TRBJ2-3; the D segment call TRBD1 is taken from the table without a DNA check. The germline CDR1 and CDR2 sequences are SGHVS and FQNEAQ. 13 amino acids form the CDR3, both terminal residues included.

This clonotype was counted a few times. V is TRBV7-8 and J is TRBJ2-6; D gene uncertain. Germline assignment: CDR1 SGHVS and CDR2 FQNEAQ. The CDR3 loop spans 16 amino acids. V was shortened by 0 bases and J by 16 bases, with 22 bases between the two germline ends. The CDR3 sequence: CASSLAGSPDTQYLTF. In DNA form, the CDR3 reads TGTGCCAGCAGCTTAGCGGGTAGCCCCGATACGCAGTATCTGACTTTC.

In regard to this clonotype: One end of the junction fails to match germline, which may point to a read error. V is TRBV7-9 and J is TRBJ2-5; D remains ambiguous. Per germline, CDR1 SEHNR and CDR2 FQNEAQ (reference sequence). The CDR3 sequence is 14 residues long. The CDR3 loop reads CASSLGSDQDTQYF. CDR3 nucleotide sequence: TGTGCCAGCAGCTTAGGCAGCGATCAAGATACCCAGTACTTC.

This clonotype was recorded a few times. The rearrangement joins TRBV19 to TRBJ2-3; D gene unclear. This CDR3 is 11 amino acids long. V lost 7 bases, J lost 2 bases, and 4 bases lay in between. CDR1 and CDR2 from the germline V gene are LNHDA and SQIVND (reference sequence). The CDR3 bases are TGTGCCAGTAAAACCACAGATACGCAGTATTTT. This codes for CASKTTDTQYF. Filled out from reference TRBV19 and TRBJ2-3, the complete variable domain reads DGGITQSPKYLFRKEGQNVTLSCEQNLNHDAMYWYRQDPGQGLRLIYYSQIVNDFQKGDIAEGYSVSREKKESFPLTVTSAQKNPTAFYLCASKTTDTQYFGPGTRLTVL.

The genes are TRBV29-1 and TRBJ1-2, with 7 bases aligning to TRBD1. V gave up 7 bases and J gave up 8 bases; unmatched junction bases: 10. Germline V gene data show CDR1 as SQVTM and CDR2 as ANQGSEA. The CDR3 consists of 12 residues. The chain's CDR3 is CSGIGDRGGYTF. CDR3 bases: TGCAGCGGAATTGGGGACAGAGGAGGCTACACCTTC.

About this clonotype: Because it lacks the conserved phenylalanine or tryptophan at the end, this CDR3 is likely a read error. Because the CDR3's place on the DNA is in doubt, the DNA is left out and the CDR3 is given as listed by TCRdb. The chain couples TRBV7-8 to TRBJ2-5; the listed D gene, TRBD2, was not tested against the DNA. In germline, CDR1 is SGHVS, CDR2 FQNEAQ. The CDR3 has 12 amino acids, counting both end residues. The chain's CDR3 is CASSVAGGPDTY.

The V gene is TRBV11-2, the J gene TRBJ2-3, with D unclear. The CDR3 spans 12 residues. V was cut by 6 bases and J by 10 bases, with 14 bases left in between. Germline V gene sequence: CDR1 SGHAT, CDR2 FQNNGV. The CDR3 reads CASSHDSFPQYF. In nucleotides, the CDR3 is TGTGCCAGCAGTCACGACTCGTTTCCGCAGTATTTT.

This clonotype appeared a single time. The junction departs from germline at one end; a sequencing error may be responsible. The rearrangement links TRBV5-5 to TRBJ2-7; 8 bases match TRBD1. This CDR3 comprises 14 residues. In germline, CDR1 is SGHKS, CDR2 YYEKEE (reference sequence). CDR3 amino acids: CATSSSQGGYEQYF. The CDR3 DNA is TGTGCCACCAGCTCCTCACAGGGGGGCTACGAGCAGTACTTC.

The sample holds one count of this clonotype. The germline gene is not matched at one end of the junction; a read error may be the cause. The V and J genes are TRBV9 and TRBJ2-3, with no clear D. Germline CDR1 SGDLS, CDR2 YYNGEE. CDR3 length equals 13 residues. The chain's CDR3 is CASREGSEKKQFF. The DNA of the CDR3 is TGTGCCAGCAGGGAAGGGTCAGAAAAGAAGCAGTTTTTT.

Comment on this clonotype: Sequence at one end of the junction differs from germline and may be a read error. The V and J genes are TRBV11-2 and TRBJ2-5, with D tentatively TRBD2 (5 bases). The CDR3 is 14 amino acids. Germline V CDR1 and CDR2: SGHAT, FQNNGV. CDR3 protein: CATSLAGNSRNEQF. For the CDR3, the DNA is TGTGCCACCAGCTTAGCCGGGAACTCACGCAATGAGCAGTTC. Supplemented by reference TRBV11-2 and TRBJ2-5, the full variable domain reads EAGVAQSPRYKIIEKRQSVAFWCNPISGHATLYWYQQILGQGPKLLIQFQNNGVVDDSQLPKDRFSAERLKGVDSTLKIQPAKLEDSAVYLCATSLAGNSRNEQFGPGTRLLVL.

This clonotype has more than one count but fewer than ten. The rearrangement uses TRBV5-6 and TRBJ2-7; TRBD2 agrees at 7 bases. The V and J ends lost 0 bases and 4 bases, in that order; junction bases with no gene match: 7. There are 15 residues in the CDR3. Per germline, CDR1 SGHDT and CDR2 YYEEEE. CDR3 coding DNA: TGTGCCAGCAGCTTGGGGGAGGGCCTCGGGTACGAGCAGTACTTC. Translation gives CASSLGEGLGYEQYF.

The chain joins TRBV6-4 to TRBJ2-7; a weak D match, TRBD2 (5 bases). Trimming removed 6 bases at V and 0 bases at J, with 15 bases between. The CDR3 sequence is 15 residues long. Germline V lookup: CDR1 MRHNA, CDR2 SNTAGT. CDR3 coding DNA: TGTGCCAGCAGGTTGGAGGACCTATACTCCTACGAGCAGTACGTC. This encodes CASRLEDLYSYEQYV.

Remarks on this clonotype: A much more abundant neighbour one base away suggests this may be a read error. This rearrangement joins TRBV7-2 to TRBJ1-2; D ambiguous. CDR1 and CDR2 from the germline V gene are SGHTA and FQGNSA. The CDR3 is 16 residues long. The V and J ends lost 3 bases and 5 bases respectively, with 19 bases between them. The CDR3 is CASSLAKDGLVYGYTF. The CDR3 region has the DNA TGTGCCAGCAGCTTGGCGAAGGACGGGCTTGTATATGGCTACACCTTC.

The chain joins TRBV11-3 to TRBJ2-7; perhaps TRBD1 as D (6 bases). CDR1 and CDR2 (germline): SGHNT, YENEEA. The CDR3 spans 14 residues. V was trimmed by 6 bases and J by 3 bases, leaving 15 bases between them. Written as DNA, the CDR3 is TGTGCCAGCAGTTTCGAGGTGACAGGCTACGAGCAGTACTTC. Translation gives CASSFEVTGYEQYF.